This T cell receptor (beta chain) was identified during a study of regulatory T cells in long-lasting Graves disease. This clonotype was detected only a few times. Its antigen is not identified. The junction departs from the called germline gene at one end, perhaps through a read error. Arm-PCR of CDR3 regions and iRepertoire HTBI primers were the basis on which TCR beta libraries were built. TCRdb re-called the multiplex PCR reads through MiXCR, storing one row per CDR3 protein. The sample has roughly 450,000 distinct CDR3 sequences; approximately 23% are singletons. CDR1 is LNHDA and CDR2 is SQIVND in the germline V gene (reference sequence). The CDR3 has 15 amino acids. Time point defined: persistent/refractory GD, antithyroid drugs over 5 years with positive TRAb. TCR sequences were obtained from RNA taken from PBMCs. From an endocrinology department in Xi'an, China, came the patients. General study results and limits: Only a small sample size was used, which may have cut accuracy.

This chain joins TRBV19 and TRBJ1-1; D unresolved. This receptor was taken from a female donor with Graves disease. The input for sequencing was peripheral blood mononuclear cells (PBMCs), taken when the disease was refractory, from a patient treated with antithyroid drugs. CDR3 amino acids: CANSPPSGRNTEAFF. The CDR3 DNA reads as TGTGCCAATAGTCCGCCTTCCGGGCGGAACACTGAAGCTTTCTTT.